The entry below gives a single TCR beta chain sequence along with its context. Its target is not known. The same CDR3 also results from other DNA sequences found in this sample. CD45RO-negative cells were positively selected for CCR7, leaving out terminally differentiated effector memory CD45RA+ cells. This entry comes from a study of shared clonotypes between healthy human individuals. Study details: Donors, aged 18 to 49, were two women and three men. Study outcomes and limitations: Memory subsets generally showed smaller estimated richness than naive subsets did. The study found lower generation probabilities in non-shared clonotypes than in those shared by all four donors.

The data were produced by immunoSEQ multiplex PCR, yet TCRdb's version contains in-frame clones alone and is incomplete. This repertoire shows around 2,000,000 clones, about 95% found once; its top ten account for roughly 1%. The TCR was taken from a man aged 18 to 29 in good health. Sequenced input: naive CD8+ T cells sorted from blood.

This CDR3 reads CASRTGYGYTF. DNA of the CDR3: TGTGCCAGCCGGACAGGCTATGGCTACACCTTC. V gene TRBV25-1 combines with J gene TRBJ1-2, with 7 bases that match TRBD1. With 8 bases clipped from V and 4 bases from J, the junction kept 1 base outside the gene matches. CDR1 and CDR2 (germline): MGHDK, SYGVNS. There are 11 residues in the CDR3.